These T cell receptor beta chains were read from a single sample in a study of T cells in Graves' hyperthyroidism and ophthalmopathy. MiXCR, run by TCRdb on the multiplex PCR reads, gives a single entry per CDR3 protein. The repertoire consists of approximately 590,000 distinct CDR3 sequences, with about 45% occurring once and the leading ten covering 8.2%. Sequencing was carried out using peripheral blood or thyroid tissue (not recorded which). These receptors originate from a young woman with Graves' hyperthyroidism. Each CDR3 is given without its conserved first and last residue.

v_gene	CDR3aa
TRBV7-9	ASSVVSGRDETQY
TRBV19	ASSSSVGTYEQY
TRBV10-3	ASSEGGRRSNQPQH
TRBV11-3	ASSSRTGTGSYEQY
TRBV10-1	ASSDGGVGYEQY
TRBV6-1	ASSEARTTGELF
TRBV24-1	ATSLTSGNTGELF
TRBV10-2	ASRQGLLETQY
TRBV6-6	ASSYRTGSETQY
TRBV2	ASSEKGFGEKLF
TRBV15	ATGLAEETQY
TRBV25-1	ASARQGYT
TRBV2	ASSERQSYEQY
TRBV29-1	TVTIDYGYT
TRBV7-9	ASSHNVNTEAF
TRBV7-9	ASSFGHSYEQY
TRBV6-5	ASSYGLGPNQPQH
TRBV9	ASGTSGGTQY
TRBV5-4	ASSLAAGRDTEAF
TRBV29-1	SVEPGLAGGGEQY
TRBV5-1	ASSLELAGGYEQY
TRBV2	ASLGNTEAF
TRBV12-3/TRBV12-4	ASSRGGGNYGYT
TRBV11-1	ASLGQPTNEKLF
TRBV10-3	AISEGELYGYT
TRBV5-1	ASRAGGDTEAF
TRBV10-3	AISQRGNPNTGELF
TRBV7-9	ATLLAGQETQY
TRBV11-3	ASSQVDRGETQY
TRBV20-1	SARGLRDHNQPQH
TRBV7-9	ASSAWTSGSYEQY
TRBV10-3	AICIQEDSPLH
TRBV15	ATSRNDGTSGKYEQY
TRBV7-3	ASKDQNSNQPQH
TRBV20-1	SADARNQETQY
TRBV19	ASSSITYEQY
TRBV10-3	AIGTSGRYQETQY
TRBV2	ASSEQGRRIGELF
TRBV12-3/TRBV12-4	ASSSVRGEQY
TRBV29-1	SVKMRGQPQH
TRBV7-2	AWSVGQFHQPQH
TRBV2	ASRLGLIGEQY
TRBV29-1	SAFSGASTDTQY
TRBV24-1	ATSDPSAGGSTDTQY
TRBV5-1	ASTGTADSNQPQH
TRBV29-1	SVELYDEHTRGYT
TRBV12-3/TRBV12-4	ASSLWGAVGNSPLH
TRBV7-2	ASTIGAGGLETQY